The 2 T cell receptor beta chains below come from one sample, sequenced in a study of cytomegalovirus exposure and HLA in healthy donors. It was with 60 Vbeta and 13 Jbeta primers that the PCR ran. Using immunoSEQ multiplex PCR, the repertoire was profiled, and TCRdb retains in-frame clones only, with some absent. The sample contains 120,000 to 150,000 clones, 75% to 90% of which appear only once. Sequenced: PBMCs. These receptors were obtained from a woman aged 25 to 45 in good health and CMV-seronegative.

This clone is medium-sized within its sample. The V call is TRBV27, the J call TRBJ2-7; TRBD1 matches 9 bases. This CDR3 has 14 residues. The trim removed 4 bases at V and 5 bases at J, leaving 6 bases unmatched. Germline V gene sequence: CDR1 MNHEY, CDR2 SMNVEV (reference sequence). CDR3 DNA: TGTGCCAGCAGTTCCGGGACAGGGTACAACGAGCAGTACTTC. Its translation is CASSSGTGYNEQYF.

This chain uses TRBV28 with TRBJ1-5; D remains ambiguous. Trimming removed 3 bases from V and 3 bases from J, with 12 bases in between. From germline, CDR1 is MDHEN and CDR2 SYDVKM. The CDR3 totals 15 residues. CDR3 sequence reads: CASSLERRYNQPQHF. The CDR3 coding sequence is TGTGCCAGCAGTTTGGAGCGGAGGTACAATCAGCCCCAGCATTTT.